This TCR beta chain was sequenced during a study of blood T cell repertoires in COVID-19. Between the trimmed V and J ends, which lost 5 bases and 5 bases, there was a span of 15 bases. Germline CDR1 is LNHDA and CDR2 is SQIVND (reference sequence). This CDR3 is built from 14 residues. Comments on this clone: This same CDR3 is encoded by further DNA sequences in the sample.

Only in-frame clones appear in the TCRdb table, and some are missing; sequencing was by immunoSEQ multiplex PCR. This sample has some 270,000 clones, with around 85% found just once. The sequence came from a woman between 45 and 65 years old with acute COVID-19. The chain uses TRBV19 and TRBJ1-1, with D maybe TRBD1 (6 bases). The sequencing sample was made of PBMCs or T cells enriched from blood (not recorded which). CDR3 in amino acids: CASSPSRGGTEAFF. The DNA of the CDR3 is TGTGCCAGTAGTCCCAGTAGGGGGGGGACTGAAGCTTTCTTT.